Listed below are T cell receptor beta chains from one sample, sequenced in a study of cytotoxic CD8 clonotypes in ibrutinib-treated CLL. Produced via immunoSEQ multiplex PCR; TCRdb's table is partial and in-frame only. The repertoire consists of about 25,000 clones, with 60% to 80% occurring once and the leading ten covering about 51%. Material: PBMCs, obtained at disease progression, from a patient treated with ibrutinib. The source is a human donor with chronic lymphocytic leukemia. The CDR3 runs from the conserved cysteine through the conserved F or W. The D gene is left open where the match is weak. Some rows mark clone size as missing; the rest say once, few, many or name a class of expanded clone.

DNA,CDR3,D,size,V,J
TGTGCCAGCAGTCCTCAGCGCGGGGCCCGCACAGATACGCAGTATTTT,CASSPQRGARTDTQYF,.,.,TRBV27,TRBJ2-3
TGTGCCAGCAGCTTGGGACAGCATAGCAATCAGCCCCAGCATTTT,CASSLGQHSNQPQHF,TRBD1,.,TRBV7-9,TRBJ1-5
TGTGCCAGTAGTGTCGGGACAGCTTCCTTCAATCAGCCCCAGCATTTT,CASSVGTASFNQPQHF,TRBD1,.,TRBV19,TRBJ1-5
TGCGCCAGCAGCTTTGGGCAACAGGCCGGGGAGCTGTTTTTT,CASSFGQQAGELFF,.,.,TRBV5-1,TRBJ2-2
TGTGCCAGCAGTCCCACAGGGCTATGGCCTGGAAACACCATATATTTT,CASSPTGLWPGNTIYF,.,many,TRBV2,TRBJ1-3
TGTGCCAGCAGCAGCGGGACAGGAGGGTTAGTGGGGGCCAACGTCCTGACTTTC,CASSSGTGGLVGANVLTF,.,.,TRBV5-4,TRBJ2-6
TGTGCCAGCTCACCAGGACGCGGCGAGCCCCAGCATTTT,CASSPGRGEPQHF,.,.,TRBV18,TRBJ1-5
TGCGCCAGCAGCTTGGAGGGACCGCTACAATTCTATAATTCACCCCTCCACTTT,CASSLEGPLQFYNSPLHF,.,.,TRBV5-1,TRBJ1-6
TGTGCCAGCAGTTACGGAGGCAGCAATCAGCCCCAGCATTTT,CASSYGGSNQPQHF,.,.,TRBV6-5,TRBJ1-5
TGTGCCAGCAGCCCCTGGGGGACGGACAACTATGGCTACACCTTC,CASSPWGTDNYGYTF,.,.,TRBV7-6,TRBJ1-2
TGTGCCAGCAGTTCCCACGGGGGGGCAGGCGAGCAGTACTTC,CASSSHGGAGEQYF,TRBD2,.,TRBV6-5,TRBJ2-7
TGCGCCAGCAGCCAAGATGGGACGGGCTATGGCTACACCTTC,CASSQDGTGYGYTF,.,.,TRBV4-1,TRBJ1-2
TGTGCCAGCAGCGCGGGAAGGACAACTAGCACAGATACGCAGTATTTT,CASSAGRTTSTDTQYF,.,.,TRBV9,TRBJ2-3
TGCGCCAGCAGCTTGGAGACACACTACGAGCAGTACTTC,CASSLETHYEQYF,.,.,TRBV5-1,TRBJ2-7
TGCAGCGTAGCCGGGACAGGGGGCGGCACAGATACGCAGTATTTT,CSVAGTGGGTDTQYF,TRBD1,.,TRBV29-1,TRBJ2-3
TGTGCCACCAGCATGGAAACGGGGAAGAGGGGTCAGCCCCAGCATTTT,CATSMETGKRGQPQHF,.,few,TRBV15,TRBJ1-5
TGCGCCAGCAGCTTGACCAACCAAGAGACCCAGTACTTC,CASSLTNQETQYF,.,.,TRBV5-1,TRBJ2-5
TGCGCCAGCAGCCTAACCAGGACAGGGGTAGGTTTGAATTCACCCCTCCACTTT,CASSLTRTGVGLNSPLHF,TRBD1,.,TRBV5-1,TRBJ1-6
TGTGCCAGCAGCTTAGATCCGAACGAGCAGTACTTC,CASSLDPNEQYF,.,.,TRBV7-8,TRBJ2-7
TGTGCCAGCAGCGTAGAGTCAGGCACCGGGGAGCTGTTTTTT,CASSVESGTGELFF,.,.,TRBV9,TRBJ2-2
TGCGCCAGCAGCCATGCTACAGGGTTGGGCAAAAACATTCAGTACTTC,CASSHATGLGKNIQYF,.,.,TRBV4-3,TRBJ2-4
TGTGCCAGCACCAGGGGGATATCTAATGAAAAACTGTTTTTT,CASTRGISNEKLFF,TRBD1,.,TRBV6-1,TRBJ1-4
TGTGCCAGCAGCCAACAGGGTTATGGGTTAGGTACGCAGTATTTT,CASSQQGYGLGTQYF,.,.,TRBV27,TRBJ2-3
TGTGCCAGCAGTACCCCTCCGAGTGAAAAACTGTTTTTT,CASSTPPSEKLFF,.,few,TRBV5-6,TRBJ1-4
TGCAGCGTTGAACGGGACAGGGGTGCAGATACGCAGTATTTT,CSVERDRGADTQYF,TRBD1,.,TRBV29-1,TRBJ2-3
TGTGCCACCAGCAGCGGGACAGGGATCTACGAGCAGTACTTC,CATSSGTGIYEQYF,TRBD1,.,TRBV15,TRBJ2-7
TGTGCCAGCTCACCCACCTCGACCGCTAACTATGGCTACACCTTC,CASSPTSTANYGYTF,.,.,TRBV18,TRBJ1-2
TGTGCCAGTTCCCGGGTTGAAAACATTCAGTACTTC,CASSRVENIQYF,.,.,TRBV19,TRBJ2-4
TGTGCCAGCAGCTTAGCGGCTAGCACAGATACGCAGTATTTT,CASSLAASTDTQYF,.,few,TRBV11-2,TRBJ2-3
TGCGCCAGCAGCGAGAACAGGGGGCAATACAATGAGCAGTTCTTC,CASSENRGQYNEQFF,TRBD1,medium-sized,TRBV5-1,TRBJ2-1
TGTGCCAGTAGTATAGTCGTCGGACCCGGGGAGCTGTTTTTT,CASSIVVGPGELFF,.,.,TRBV19,TRBJ2-2
TGTGCCAGCAGCTTAGGGACAGGGAATTCACCCCTCCACTTT,CASSLGTGNSPLHF,TRBD1,.,TRBV7-8,TRBJ1-6
TGTGCCAGCAGTGAAGTAACGGGACAAGAGACCCAGTACTTC,CASSEVTGQETQYF,.,.,TRBV2,TRBJ2-5
TGTGCCAGCAGTGAAGCGCCGGCGGTCAGCAATCAGCCCCAGCATTTT,CASSEAPAVSNQPQHF,.,.,TRBV2,TRBJ1-5
TGTGCCAGCAGCCAAGGAACAGGGGGCGGAACTGGGGCCAACGTCCTGACTTTC,CASSQGTGGGTGANVLTF,TRBD1,.,TRBV4-2,TRBJ2-6
TGTGCCAGCAGACCAAGGGGTCTAGCGGGGGACGCCGGGGAGCTGTTTTTT,CASRPRGLAGDAGELFF,TRBD2,.,TRBV6-4,TRBJ2-2
TGCGCCAGCAGCCCGGGACAAACGTATGGCTACACCTTC,CASSPGQTYGYTF,.,.,TRBV5-1,TRBJ1-2